The T cell receptor (beta chain) under discussion was sequenced for a study of blood T cells in healthy people across ages. Study at large: Template switching retrieved approximately one barcoded beta molecule for each two T cells.

CDR1 is ENHRY, CDR2 SYGVKD, per germline. The CDR3 is made up of 15 amino acids. The junction had 5 bases not matched to a gene; V was cut back by 3 bases and J by 1 base. The use of a sample-barcoded 5' primer and a J-beta primer mix characterized a second PCR of about 6 to 11 cycles. TCRdb reprocessed the 5' RACE reads via MiXCR and lists one record per CDR3 protein. The sample lists some 1.5 million distinct CDR3 sequences, 28% occurring once. General study findings and limits: Fewer expanded clones and more diversity marked long-lived versus aged donors. As age increased, TCR beta diversity per million T cells fell in a roughly linear fashion.

This clonotype has a count of ten or more. As yet, its antigen is unknown. Specimen: blood. The TCR sequence derives from a woman between 25 and 40 years old in good health. This chain connects TRBV10-3 to TRBJ2-7; 8 nucleotides line up with TRBD1. The CDR3 DNA follows: TGTGCCATCAGTGATTCGGGACAGGCGTCCTACGAGCAGTACTTC. This gives the protein CAISDSGQASYEQYF.